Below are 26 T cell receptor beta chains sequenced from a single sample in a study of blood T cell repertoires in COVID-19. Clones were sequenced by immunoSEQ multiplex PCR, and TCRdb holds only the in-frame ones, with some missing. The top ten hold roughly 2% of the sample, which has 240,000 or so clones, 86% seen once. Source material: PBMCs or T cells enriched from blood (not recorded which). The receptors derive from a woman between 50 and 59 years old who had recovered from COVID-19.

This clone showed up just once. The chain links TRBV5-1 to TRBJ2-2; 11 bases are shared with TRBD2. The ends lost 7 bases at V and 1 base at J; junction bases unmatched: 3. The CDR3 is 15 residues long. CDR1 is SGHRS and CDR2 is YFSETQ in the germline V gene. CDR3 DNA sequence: TGCGCCAGCCGTGGACTAGCGGGGAACACCGGGGAGCTGTTTTTT. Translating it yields CASRGLAGNTGELFF.

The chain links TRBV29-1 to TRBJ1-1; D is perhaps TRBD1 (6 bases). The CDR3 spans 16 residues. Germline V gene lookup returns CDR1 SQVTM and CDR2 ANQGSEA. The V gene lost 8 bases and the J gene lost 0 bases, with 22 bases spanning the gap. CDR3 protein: CSLHQRGGQLNTEAFF. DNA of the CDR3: TGCAGCTTACACCAACGCGGGGGACAACTGAACACTGAAGCTTTCTTT.

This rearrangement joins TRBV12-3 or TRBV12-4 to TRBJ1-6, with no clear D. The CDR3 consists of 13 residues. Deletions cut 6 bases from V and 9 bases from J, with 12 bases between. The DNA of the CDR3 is TGTGCCAGCAGGCCGTGGAGTAGTTCACCCCTCCACTTT. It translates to CASRPWSSSPLHF.

The DNA of the CDR3 is TGTGCCAGCAGTTCACGTTACGGCACAGGGGAAGAAGCTTTCTTT. It codes for CASSSRYGTGEEAFF. The chain has TRBV6-5 and TRBJ1-1, with 7 nucleotides matching TRBD1. Germline assignment: CDR1 MNHEY and CDR2 SVGAGI. The CDR3 spans 15 residues. V gave up 4 bases and J gave up 8 bases; unmatched junction bases: 13.

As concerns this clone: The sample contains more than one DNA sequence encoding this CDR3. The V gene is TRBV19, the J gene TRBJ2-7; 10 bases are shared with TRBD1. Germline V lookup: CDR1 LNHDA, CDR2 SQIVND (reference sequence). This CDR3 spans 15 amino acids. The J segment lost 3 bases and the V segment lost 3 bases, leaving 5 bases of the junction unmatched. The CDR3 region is CASSISGTGVYEQYF. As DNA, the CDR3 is TGTGCCAGTAGTATTTCTGGGACAGGGGTCTACGAGCAGTACTTC.

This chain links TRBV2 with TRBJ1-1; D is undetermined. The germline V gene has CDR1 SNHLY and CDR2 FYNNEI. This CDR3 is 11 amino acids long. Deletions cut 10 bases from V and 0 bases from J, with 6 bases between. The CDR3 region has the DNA TGTGCCACAAACATGAACACTGAAGCTTTCTTT. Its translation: CATNMNTEAFF.

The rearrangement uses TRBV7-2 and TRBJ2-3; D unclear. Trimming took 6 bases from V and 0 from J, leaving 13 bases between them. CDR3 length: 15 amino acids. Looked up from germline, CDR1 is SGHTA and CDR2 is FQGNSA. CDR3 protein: CASSFMTPSTDTQYF. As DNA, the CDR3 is TGTGCCAGCAGTTTTATGACTCCAAGCACAGATACGCAGTATTTT.

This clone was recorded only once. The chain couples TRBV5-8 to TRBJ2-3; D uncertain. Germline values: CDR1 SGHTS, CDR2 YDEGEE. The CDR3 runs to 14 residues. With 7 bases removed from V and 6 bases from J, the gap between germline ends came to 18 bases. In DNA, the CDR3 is TGTGCCAGCGGAAAACTGACTTTGCCCGATACGCAGTATTTT. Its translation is CASGKLTLPDTQYF.

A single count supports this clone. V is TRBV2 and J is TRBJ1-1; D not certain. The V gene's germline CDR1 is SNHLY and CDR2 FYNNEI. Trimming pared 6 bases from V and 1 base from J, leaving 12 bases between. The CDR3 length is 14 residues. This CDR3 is CASSPERGNTEAFF. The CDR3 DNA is TGTGCCAGCAGCCCCGAGCGGGGGAACACTGAAGCTTTCTTT.

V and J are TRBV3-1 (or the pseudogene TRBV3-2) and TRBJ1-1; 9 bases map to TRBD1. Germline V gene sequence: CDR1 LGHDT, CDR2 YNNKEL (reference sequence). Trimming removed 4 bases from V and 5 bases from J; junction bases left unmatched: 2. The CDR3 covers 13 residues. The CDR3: CASSRGQGTEAFF. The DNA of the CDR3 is TGTGCCAGCAGCCGAGGACAGGGGACTGAAGCTTTCTTT.

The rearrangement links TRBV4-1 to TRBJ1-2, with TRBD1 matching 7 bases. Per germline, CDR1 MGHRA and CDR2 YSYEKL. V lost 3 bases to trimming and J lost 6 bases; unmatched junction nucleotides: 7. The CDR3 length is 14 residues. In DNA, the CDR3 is TGCGCCAGCAGCCATGACAGGGAGGTTCATGGCTACACCTTC. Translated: CASSHDREVHGYTF.

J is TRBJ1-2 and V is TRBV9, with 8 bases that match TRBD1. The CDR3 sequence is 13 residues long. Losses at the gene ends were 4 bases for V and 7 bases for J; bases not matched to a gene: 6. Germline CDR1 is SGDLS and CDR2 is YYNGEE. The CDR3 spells CASSPGQDVGYTF. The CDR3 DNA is TGTGCCAGCAGCCCGGGACAGGATGTTGGCTACACCTTC.

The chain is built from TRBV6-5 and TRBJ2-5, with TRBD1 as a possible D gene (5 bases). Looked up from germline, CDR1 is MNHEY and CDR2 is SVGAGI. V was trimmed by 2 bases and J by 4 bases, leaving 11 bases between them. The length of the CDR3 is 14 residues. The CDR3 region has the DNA TGTGCCAGCAGTTACATCCAGGGCGCAGAGACCCAGTACTTC. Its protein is CASSYIQGAETQYF.

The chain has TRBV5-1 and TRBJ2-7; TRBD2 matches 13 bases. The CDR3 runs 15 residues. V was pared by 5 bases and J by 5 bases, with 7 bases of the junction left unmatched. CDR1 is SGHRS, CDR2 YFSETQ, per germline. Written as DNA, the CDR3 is TGCGCCAGCAGTTTGACTAGCGGGGGGTTCAACGAGCAGTACTTC. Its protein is CASSLTSGGFNEQYF. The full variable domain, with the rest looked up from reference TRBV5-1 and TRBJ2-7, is KAGVTQTPRYLIKTRGQQVTLSCSPISGHRSVSWYQQTPGQGLQFLFEYFSETQRNKGNFPGRFSGRQFSNSRSEMNVSTLELGDSALYLCASSLTSGGFNEQYFGPGTRLTVT.

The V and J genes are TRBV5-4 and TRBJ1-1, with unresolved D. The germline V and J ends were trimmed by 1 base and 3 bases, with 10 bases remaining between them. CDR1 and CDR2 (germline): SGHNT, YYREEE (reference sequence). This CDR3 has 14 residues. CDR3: CASSLSRRDTEAFF. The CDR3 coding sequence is TGTGCCAGCAGCTTGAGTCGGCGGGACACTGAAGCTTTCTTT.

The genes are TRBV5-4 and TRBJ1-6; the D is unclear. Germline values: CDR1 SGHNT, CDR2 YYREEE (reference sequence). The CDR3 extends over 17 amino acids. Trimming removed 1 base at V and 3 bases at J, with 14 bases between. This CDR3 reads CASSLLEGPDYNSPLHF. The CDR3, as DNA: TGTGCCAGCAGCTTGTTGGAGGGTCCCGACTATAATTCACCCCTCCACTTT.

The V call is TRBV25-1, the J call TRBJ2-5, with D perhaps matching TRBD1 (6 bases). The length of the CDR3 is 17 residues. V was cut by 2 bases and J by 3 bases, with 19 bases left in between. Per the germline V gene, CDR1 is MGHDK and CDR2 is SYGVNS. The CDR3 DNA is TGTGCCAGCAGTGAAATAACAACAGGGTTGGGCGAAGAGACCCAGTACTTC. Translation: CASSEITTGLGEETQYF.

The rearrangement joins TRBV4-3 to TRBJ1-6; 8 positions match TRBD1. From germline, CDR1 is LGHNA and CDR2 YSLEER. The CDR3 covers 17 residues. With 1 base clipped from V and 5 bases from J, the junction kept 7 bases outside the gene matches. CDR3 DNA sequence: TGCGCCAGCAGCCAAGGGATCGGGACAGGAGATAATTCACCCCTCCACTTT. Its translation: CASSQGIGTGDNSPLHF.

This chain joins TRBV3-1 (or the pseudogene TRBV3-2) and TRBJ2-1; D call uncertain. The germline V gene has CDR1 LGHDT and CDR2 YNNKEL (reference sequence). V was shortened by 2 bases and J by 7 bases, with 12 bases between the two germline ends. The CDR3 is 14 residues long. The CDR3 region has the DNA TGTGCCAGCAGCCAAACTCAAAAAAAGAATGAGCAGTTCTTC. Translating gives CASSQTQKKNEQFF.

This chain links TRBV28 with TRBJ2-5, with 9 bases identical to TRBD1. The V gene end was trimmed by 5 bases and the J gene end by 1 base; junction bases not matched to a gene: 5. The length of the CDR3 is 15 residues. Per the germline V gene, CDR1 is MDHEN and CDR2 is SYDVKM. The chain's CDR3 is CASSNRGRLQETQYF. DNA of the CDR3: TGTGCCAGCAGTAACAGGGGGCGGCTCCAAGAGACCCAGTACTTC.

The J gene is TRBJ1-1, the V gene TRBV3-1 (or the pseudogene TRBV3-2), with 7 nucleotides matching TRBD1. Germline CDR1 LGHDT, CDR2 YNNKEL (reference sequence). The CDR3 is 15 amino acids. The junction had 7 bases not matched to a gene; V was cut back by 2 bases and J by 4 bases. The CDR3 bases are TGTGCCAGCAGCCAAATCCACAGGGGTTCCACTGAAGCTTTCTTT. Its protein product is CASSQIHRGSTEAFF.

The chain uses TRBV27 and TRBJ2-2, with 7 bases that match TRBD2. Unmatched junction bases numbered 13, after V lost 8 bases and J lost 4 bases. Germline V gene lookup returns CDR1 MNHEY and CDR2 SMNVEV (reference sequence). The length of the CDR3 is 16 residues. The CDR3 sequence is CASGSRGPGGTGELFF. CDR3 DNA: TGTGCCAGCGGATCCCGAGGTCCGGGGGGCACCGGGGAGCTGTTTTTT.

As DNA, the CDR3 is TGTGCCAGCAGCTTAGATAGGGGGAACAATCAGCCCCAGCATTTT. Its translation is CASSLDRGNNQPQHF. The chain is built from TRBV7-8 and TRBJ1-5; TRBD1 might be the D (6 bases). From germline, CDR1 is SGHVS and CDR2 FQNEAQ. The CDR3 loop spans 15 amino acids. The ends were cut back, 1 base at V and 3 bases at J, with 10 bases in the middle.

CDR3 bases: TGTGCCAGCAGCGCCGGGACAGGGCGGTATGGCTACACCTTC. Protein: CASSAGTGRYGYTF. This chain connects TRBV5-6 to TRBJ1-2, with 9 bases fitting TRBD1. Unmatched junction bases numbered 6, after V lost 4 bases and J lost 5 bases. Germline V CDR1 and CDR2: SGHDT, YYEEEE. The length of the CDR3 is 14 residues.

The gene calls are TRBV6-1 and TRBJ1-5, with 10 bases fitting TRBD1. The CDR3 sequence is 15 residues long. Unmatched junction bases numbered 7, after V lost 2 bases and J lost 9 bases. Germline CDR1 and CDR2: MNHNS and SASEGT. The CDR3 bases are TGTGCCAGCAGTGAATTGGGACAGGGGCTGGTGCCCCAGCATTTT. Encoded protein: CASSELGQGLVPQHF.

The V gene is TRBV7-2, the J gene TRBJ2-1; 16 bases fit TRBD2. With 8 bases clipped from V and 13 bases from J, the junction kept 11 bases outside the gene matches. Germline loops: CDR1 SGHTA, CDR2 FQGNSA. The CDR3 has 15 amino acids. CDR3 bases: TGTGCCAGCGCCTGGCAGGGGACTAGCGGGAGGGCCCAGTTCTTC. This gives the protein CASAWQGTSGRAQFF.